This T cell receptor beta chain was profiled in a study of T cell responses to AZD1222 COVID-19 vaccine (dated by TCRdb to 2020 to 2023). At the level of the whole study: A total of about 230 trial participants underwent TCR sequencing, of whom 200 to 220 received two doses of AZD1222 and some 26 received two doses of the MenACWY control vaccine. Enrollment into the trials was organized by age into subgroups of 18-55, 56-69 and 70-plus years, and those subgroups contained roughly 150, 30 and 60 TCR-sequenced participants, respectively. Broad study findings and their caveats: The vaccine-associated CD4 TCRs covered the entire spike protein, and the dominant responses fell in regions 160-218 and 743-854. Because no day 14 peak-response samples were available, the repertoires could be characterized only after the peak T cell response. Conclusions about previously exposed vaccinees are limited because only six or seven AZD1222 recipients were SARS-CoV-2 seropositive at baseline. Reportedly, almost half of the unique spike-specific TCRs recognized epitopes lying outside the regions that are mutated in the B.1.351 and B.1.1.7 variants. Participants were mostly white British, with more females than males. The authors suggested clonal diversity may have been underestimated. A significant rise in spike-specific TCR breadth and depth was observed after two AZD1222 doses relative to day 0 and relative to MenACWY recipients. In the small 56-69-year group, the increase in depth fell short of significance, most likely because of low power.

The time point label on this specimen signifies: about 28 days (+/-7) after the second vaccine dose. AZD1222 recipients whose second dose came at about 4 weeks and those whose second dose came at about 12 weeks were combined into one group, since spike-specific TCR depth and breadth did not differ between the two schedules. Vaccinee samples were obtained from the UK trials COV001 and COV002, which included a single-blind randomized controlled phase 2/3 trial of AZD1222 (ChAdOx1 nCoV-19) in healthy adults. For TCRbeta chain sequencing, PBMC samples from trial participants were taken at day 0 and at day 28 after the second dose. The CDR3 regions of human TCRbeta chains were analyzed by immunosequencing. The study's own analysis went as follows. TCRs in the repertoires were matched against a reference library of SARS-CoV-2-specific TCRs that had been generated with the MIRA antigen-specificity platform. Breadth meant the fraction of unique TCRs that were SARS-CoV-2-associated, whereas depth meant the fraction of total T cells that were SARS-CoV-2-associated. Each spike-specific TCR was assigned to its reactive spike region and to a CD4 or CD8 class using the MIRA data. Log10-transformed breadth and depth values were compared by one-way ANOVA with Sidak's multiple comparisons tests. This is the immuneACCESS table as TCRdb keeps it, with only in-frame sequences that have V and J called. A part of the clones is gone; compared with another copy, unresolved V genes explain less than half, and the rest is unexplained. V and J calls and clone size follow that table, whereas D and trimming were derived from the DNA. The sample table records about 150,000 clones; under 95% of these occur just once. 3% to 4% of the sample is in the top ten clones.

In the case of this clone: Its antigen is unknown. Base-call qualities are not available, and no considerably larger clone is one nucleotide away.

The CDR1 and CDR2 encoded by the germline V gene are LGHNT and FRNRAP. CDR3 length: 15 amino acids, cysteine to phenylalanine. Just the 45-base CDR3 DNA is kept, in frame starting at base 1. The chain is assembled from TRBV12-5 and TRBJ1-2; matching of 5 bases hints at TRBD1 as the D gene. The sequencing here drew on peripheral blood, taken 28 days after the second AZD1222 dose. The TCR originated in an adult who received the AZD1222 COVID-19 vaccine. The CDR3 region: CATKPGRPWIFGYTF. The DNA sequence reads TGTGCCACAAAACCGGGACGGCCTTGGATTTTTGGCTACACCTTC.